The 29 T cell receptor beta chains given below trace back to one sample, sequenced in a study of blood T cells in healthy people across ages. Through a sample-barcoded 5' primer and a J-beta primer mix, a second PCR was run for roughly 7 to 12 cycles. TCRdb reprocessed the 5' RACE reads via MiXCR and lists one record per CDR3 protein. The repertoire holds just over 800,000 distinct CDR3 sequences, roughly 60% seen once, with 28% in the top ten. The sequenced sample was blood. These receptors all come from a man under 40 in good health.

The chain recombines TRBV5-1 with TRBJ2-7; 11 nucleotides match TRBD1. Germline assignment: CDR1 SGHRS and CDR2 YFSETQ. The trim removed 0 bases at V and 6 bases at J, leaving 2 bases unmatched. CDR3 size: 14 residues. The CDR3 DNA sequence: TGCGCCAGCAGCTTGGGGACAGGGGGCTCCGAGCAGTACTTC. Amino acids: CASSLGTGGSEQYF. Complete variable domain (other parts from reference TRBV5-1 and TRBJ2-7): KAGVTQTPRYLIKTRGQQVTLSCSPISGHRSVSWYQQTPGQGLQFLFEYFSETQRNKGNFPGRFSGRQFSNSRSEMNVSTLELGDSALYLCASSLGTGGSEQYFGPGTRLTVT.

In this sample, this clonotype turned up a few times. The CDR3 loop is CASSSGGAGEKLFF. For the CDR3, the DNA is TGTGCCAGCAGTTCAGGGGGCGCTGGGGAAAAACTGTTTTTT. The rearrangement joins TRBV2 to TRBJ1-4; the match to TRBD1 covers 8 bases. The CDR3 runs 14 residues. The J segment lost 8 bases and the V segment lost 5 bases, leaving 7 bases of the junction unmatched. Germline V CDR1 and CDR2: SNHLY, FYNNEI.

This clonotype appeared a single time. The chain combines TRBV5-1 with TRBJ1-1; no clear D gene. V lost 0 bases to trimming and J lost 4 bases, with 13 bases between them. The CDR3 consists of 15 residues. Germline V gene lookup returns CDR1 SGHRS and CDR2 YFSETQ. The CDR3 sequence is CASSLGPAGSTEAFF. CDR3 DNA sequence: TGCGCCAGCAGCTTGGGACCGGCGGGGAGCACTGAAGCTTTCTTT.

The table lists this clonotype with a count of one. J is TRBJ2-7 and V is TRBV6-1; TRBD2 matches 12 bases. CDR3 size: 17 residues. The V and J ends lost 2 bases and 2 bases, in that order; junction bases with no gene match: 7. Germline loops: CDR1 MNHNS, CDR2 SASEGT. CDR3 nucleotide sequence: TGTGCCAGCAGTGAAAGAGCTAGCGGGGGGGCCGCCTACGAGCAGTACTTC. It yields the protein CASSERASGGAAYEQYF.

DNA for the CDR3: TGTGCCAGCAGAGAGGACAGTGGAGCTTACGAGCAGTACTTC. Amino acids: CASREDSGAYEQYF. The genes are TRBV6-5 and TRBJ2-7; D might be TRBD1 (6 bases). The CDR3 runs 14 residues. Deletions cut 6 bases from V and 4 bases from J, with 16 bases between. The germline V gene encodes CDR1 MNHEY and CDR2 SVGAGI.

The chain recombines TRBV6-1 with TRBJ1-5, with 9 nucleotides matching TRBD1. This CDR3 region has 16 residues. Germline CDR1 MNHNS, CDR2 SASEGT. J lost 6 bases, V lost 1 base, and 7 bases had no gene match. DNA of the CDR3: TGTGCCAGCAGTGAAGACGCCCGGACAGGGGCTCAGCCCCAGCATTTT. The encoded protein is CASSEDARTGAQPQHF.

The chain is built from TRBV11-2 and TRBJ2-1; D gene uncertain. The DNA end is a closer match to TRBJ2-7, so the J assignment may be wrong. The CDR3 length is 14 residues. In germline, CDR1 is SGHAT, CDR2 FQNNGV. The DNA of the CDR3 is TGTGCCAGCAGCTTAGGGATGGGGAACAATGAGCAGTACTTC. Amino acids: CASSLGMGNNEQYF.

The chain links TRBV27 to TRBJ2-1; no reliable D call. The CDR3 runs to 15 residues. Per the germline V gene, CDR1 is MNHEY and CDR2 is SMNVEV (reference sequence). The V end was cut by 7 bases, the J end by 3 bases, with 16 bases between. The CDR3 coding sequence is TGTGCCAGCAAACCCACGGTAGTTTTCTACAATGAGCAGTTCTTC. Its protein product is CASKPTVVFYNEQFF.

This CDR3 is CASSLKYGTDNYGYTF. The CDR3 nucleotides are TGCGCCAGCAGCCTAAAGTACGGGACAGATAACTATGGCTACACCTTC. The V gene is TRBV4-3, the J gene TRBJ1-2, with 7 bases matching TRBD1. Trimming removed 4 bases from V and 1 base from J; junction bases left unmatched: 9. Germline V gives CDR1 LGHNA, CDR2 YSLEER. The CDR3 contains 16 residues.

The chain employs TRBV28 and TRBJ1-6; perhaps TRBD1 as D (6 bases). V was cut by 3 bases and J by 0 bases, with 12 bases left in between. The CDR3 runs 17 residues. Looked up from germline, CDR1 is MDHEN and CDR2 is SYDVKM. The CDR3 DNA sequence: TGTGCCAGCAGTTTGTTGAGGGGGAGCTCCTATAATTCACCCCTCCACTTT. It codes for CASSLLRGSSYNSPLHF.

The chain is built from TRBV6-1 and TRBJ1-6, with TRBD1 matching 7 bases. The CDR3 loop spans 15 amino acids. Germline loops: CDR1 MNHNS, CDR2 SASEGT. J lost 6 bases, V lost 6 bases, and 8 bases had no gene match. The CDR3 loop reads CASRDQDRPNSPLHF. CDR3 coding DNA: TGTGCCAGCAGGGACCAGGACAGGCCTAATTCACCCCTCCACTTT.

This sequence joins TRBV3-1 and TRBJ1-2, with unresolved D. Germline assignment: CDR1 LGHDT and CDR2 YNNKEL (reference sequence). Trimming took 0 bases from V and 0 from J, leaving 11 bases between them. The CDR3 covers 16 residues. The CDR3 region has the DNA TGTGCCAGCAGCCAAGATAGAGCTTCAGCTAACTATGGCTACACCTTC. This encodes CASSQDRASANYGYTF. The variable domain in full, completed from reference TRBV3-1 and TRBJ1-2, reads DTAVSQTPKYLVTQMGNDKSIKCEQNLGHDTMYWYKQDSKKFLKIMFSYNNKELIINETVPNRFSPKSPDKAHLNLHINSLELGDSAVYFCASSQDRASANYGYTFGSGTRLTVV.

The chain carries TRBV3-1 and TRBJ2-7; D may be TRBD1 (6 bases). Per germline, CDR1 LGHDT and CDR2 YNNKEL (reference sequence). V was shortened by 0 bases and J by 2 bases, with 11 bases between the two germline ends. The CDR3 consists of 15 residues. CDR3 DNA sequence: TGTGCCAGCAGCCAAGAACAGGGAAAGGCCTACGAGCAGTACTTC. Translated: CASSQEQGKAYEQYF.

This sequence joins TRBV11-1 and TRBJ2-5; a weak D match, TRBD1 (6 bases). Trimming shortened V by 2 bases and J by 3 bases, and 13 bases separated the two germline ends. CDR3 size: 15 residues. CDR1 is SGHAT, CDR2 FQDESV, per germline (reference sequence). The CDR3 DNA reads as TGTGCCAGCAGCTTAACCCCGGACAGAGAAGAGACCCAGTACTTC. Translation: CASSLTPDREETQYF.

The rearrangement uses TRBV6-5 and TRBJ2-4; D possibly corresponds to TRBD2 (5 bases). V shed 5 bases and J shed 3 bases, with 14 bases lying between them. This CDR3 has 15 residues. CDR1 MNHEY and CDR2 SVGAGI come from the germline V gene. The CDR3 DNA reads TGTGCCAGCAGTCGCGGAGTTGCGGGCAAAAACATTCAGTACTTC. Its translation is CASSRGVAGKNIQYF.

V is TRBV5-1 and J is TRBJ2-7; D is uncertain. The assigned J gene may be wrong: the sequence end matches TRBJ2-5 better. Germline loops: CDR1 SGHRS, CDR2 YFSETQ. The CDR3 covers 13 residues. In DNA form, the CDR3 reads TGCGCCAGCAGCTTGTCCATCGGGGAGACCCAGTACTTC. It is translated as CASSLSIGETQYF.

This sequence joins TRBV20-1 and TRBJ2-5; TRBD2 matches 7 bases. The germline V gene has CDR1 DFQATT and CDR2 SNEGSKA (reference sequence). J was trimmed by 2 bases and V by 1 base; bases with no gene match: 4. This CDR3 is 14 amino acids long. The CDR3 is CSARARGLQETQYF. The CDR3 nucleotides read TGCAGTGCTAGAGCTAGGGGACTACAAGAGACCCAGTACTTC.

The V gene is TRBV15, the J gene TRBJ2-1; 15 positions match TRBD2. CDR1 and CDR2 from the germline V gene are LNHNV and YYDKDF (reference sequence). The V gene end was trimmed by 7 bases and the J gene end by 13 bases; junction bases not matched to a gene: 11. CDR3 length: 15 residues. CDR3 DNA sequence: TGTGCCACCATCATACTAGGACTAGCGGGGGGGCACCAGTTCTTC. Translating gives CATIILGLAGGHQFF.

V and J are TRBV10-3 and TRBJ2-3; D perhaps matches TRBD2 (5 bases). CDR1 ENHRY and CDR2 SYGVKD come from the germline V gene. The CDR3 spans 14 residues. V was pared by 8 bases and J by 7 bases, with 19 bases between. The CDR3 loop is CAIGVELEGYTQYF. In DNA, the CDR3 is TGTGCCATCGGAGTGGAGTTAGAGGGCTATACGCAGTATTTT.

This chain connects TRBV18 to TRBJ2-5; D may correspond to TRBD1 or TRBD2 (5 bases each). Per germline, CDR1 KGHSH and CDR2 LQKENI. The V end lost 2 bases, the J end lost 3 bases, and 13 bases lay between the germline ends. The CDR3 spans 15 residues. CDR3 residues: CASSPGGTGEETQYF. In nucleotides, the CDR3 is TGTGCCAGCTCACCAGGGGGAACAGGTGAAGAGACCCAGTACTTC.

This rearrangement joins TRBV29-1 to TRBJ2-2, with no clear D. Trimming pared 7 bases from V and 8 bases from J, leaving 8 bases between. Germline V CDR1 and CDR2: SQVTM, ANQGSEA. The length of the CDR3 is 10 residues. The CDR3 region is CSALSGELFF. CDR3 DNA: TGCAGCGCATTGTCAGGGGAGCTGTTTTTT.

The gene calls are TRBV5-1 and TRBJ2-3; 7 nucleotides agree with TRBD2. CDR3 size: 14 residues. The ends lost 0 bases at V and 9 bases at J; junction bases unmatched: 7. The germline V gene encodes CDR1 SGHRS and CDR2 YFSETQ. This CDR3 is CASSLDAGGSTQYF. The DNA for the CDR3 is TGCGCCAGCAGCTTGGATGCGGGCGGGAGCACGCAGTATTTT.

This chain links TRBV7-2 with TRBJ1-2; D might be TRBD1 (5 bases). The CDR3 is 15 residues long. Germline assignment: CDR1 SGHTA and CDR2 FQGNSA. V gave up 4 bases and J gave up 8 bases, with 20 bases separating them. CDR3 DNA sequence: TGTGCCAGCAGCTCCCTACTGTCAGGGTACGGGGGCTACACCTTC. This codes for CASSSLLSGYGGYTF.

The chain is built from TRBV3-1 and TRBJ1-2, with no clear D. V dropped 4 bases and J dropped 5 bases, with 17 bases sitting between them. The CDR3 covers 15 residues. In germline, CDR1 is LGHDT, CDR2 YNNKEL (reference sequence). The CDR3 is CASSPRGESTYGYTF. CDR3 nucleotides: TGTGCCAGCAGCCCCCGGGGTGAATCCACTTATGGCTACACCTTC.

The chain links TRBV6-2 or TRBV6-3 to TRBJ2-5; TRBD2 is a possible D gene (6 bases). Per germline, CDR1 MNHEY and CDR2 SVGEGT. CDR3 length: 16 residues. Trimming shortened V by 0 bases and J by 2 bases, and 13 bases separated the two germline ends. The DNA for the CDR3 is TGTGCCAGCAGTTACTCGAGTAGGGCGGGACAAGAGACCCAGTACTTC. Residues: CASSYSSRAGQETQYF.

This clonotype was observed a handful of times. This chain uses TRBV3-1 with TRBJ2-4; 14 bases map to TRBD2. CDR3 size: 17 residues. Germline CDR1 and CDR2: LGHDT and YNNKEL (reference sequence). V lost 4 bases, J lost 6 bases, and 8 bases stayed unmatched. As DNA, the CDR3 is TGTGCCAGCAGCCGGGGACTAGCGGGGGCCGAGGGAAACATTCAGTACTTC. Protein product: CASSRGLAGAEGNIQYF. Drawing the rest from reference TRBV3-1 and TRBJ2-4, the complete variable domain is DTAVSQTPKYLVTQMGNDKSIKCEQNLGHDTMYWYKQDSKKFLKIMFSYNNKELIINETVPNRFSPKSPDKAHLNLHINSLELGDSAVYFCASSRGLAGAEGNIQYFGAGTRLSVL.

The V call is TRBV2, the J call TRBJ2-7; 11 nucleotides line up with TRBD2. V lost 1 base to trimming and J lost 7 bases; unmatched junction nucleotides: 0. CDR1 and CDR2 (germline): SNHLY, FYNNEI. This CDR3 spans 13 amino acids. The CDR3 DNA sequence: TGTGCCAGCAGTGAAGGGACTAGCGGGGAGCAGTACTTC. It is translated as CASSEGTSGEQYF.

The chain uses TRBV3-1 and TRBJ2-7; D may be TRBD2 (6 bases). Deletions cut 3 bases from V and 7 bases from J, with 16 bases between. CDR1 is LGHDT and CDR2 is YNNKEL in the germline V gene (reference sequence). The CDR3 is 14 residues long. This chain's CDR3 is CASSHSTSGSEQYF. CDR3 bases: TGTGCCAGCAGCCACTCGACTAGTGGGTCGGAGCAGTACTTC.

This chain connects TRBV6-5 to TRBJ2-1, with 7 positions matching TRBD2. The CDR3 contains 15 residues. Trimming at V came to 4 bases and at J to 2 bases, leaving 5 bases not matched to a gene. Germline V gene data show CDR1 as MNHEY and CDR2 as SVGAGI. CDR3 in DNA: TGTGCCAGCAGTTCCCGGACTAGGGCCTACAATGAGCAGTTCTTC. This codes for CASSSRTRAYNEQFF.